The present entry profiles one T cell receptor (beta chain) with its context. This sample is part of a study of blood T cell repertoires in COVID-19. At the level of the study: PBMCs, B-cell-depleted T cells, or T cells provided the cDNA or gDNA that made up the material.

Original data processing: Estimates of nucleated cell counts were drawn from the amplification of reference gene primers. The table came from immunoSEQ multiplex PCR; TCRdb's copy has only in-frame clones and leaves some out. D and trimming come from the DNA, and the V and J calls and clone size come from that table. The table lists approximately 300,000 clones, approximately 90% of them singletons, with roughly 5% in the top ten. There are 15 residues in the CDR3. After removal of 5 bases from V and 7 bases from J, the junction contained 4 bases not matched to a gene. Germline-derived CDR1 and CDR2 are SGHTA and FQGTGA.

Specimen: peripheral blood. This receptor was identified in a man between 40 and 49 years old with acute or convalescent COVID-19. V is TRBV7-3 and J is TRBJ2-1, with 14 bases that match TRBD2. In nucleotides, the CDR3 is TGTGCCAGCAGCCCTAGACTAGCGGGGGGGAATGAGCAGTTCTTC. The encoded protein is CASSPRLAGGNEQFF.